The 31 T cell receptor beta chains listed next were all sequenced from one sample in a study of vaccination and CD4 T cells after COVID-19. These receptors have no identified antigens. An Oncomine TCR Beta short-read assay was used to sequence the DNA from cultured CD4+ T cells. MiXCR, run by TCRdb on the PCR reads, gives a single entry per CDR3 protein. Of 20,000 to 25,000 distinct CDR3 sequences in the sample, 38% are singletons; the top ten hold about 5%. Noted treatment: roughly 10-day PBMC culture with coronavirus spike peptide pools or control peptides (ViraFEST assay). Sequencing used CD4+ T cells from blood, cultured in vitro, obtained before SARS-CoV-2 vaccination. Receptor source: a human donor who had recovered from COVID-19.

This clonotype is labeled as medium-sized. The rearrangement links TRBV20-1 to TRBJ2-5; 8 positions match TRBD1. The CDR3 totals 12 residues. Germline CDR1 reads DFQATT; CDR2 reads SNEGSKA (reference sequence). After removal of 2 bases from V and 5 bases from J, the junction contained 1 base not matched to a gene. The CDR3 region has the DNA TGCAGTGCTAGACACAGGGGGGAGACCCAGTACTTC. This codes for CSARHRGETQYF.

This clonotype was recorded a few times. The chain recombines TRBV7-8 with TRBJ1-2, with D possibly matching TRBD1 (5 bases). Germline loops: CDR1 SGHVS, CDR2 FQNEAQ. The CDR3 runs to 14 residues. The V gene lost 0 bases and the J gene lost 3 bases, with 8 bases spanning the gap. CDR3: CASSLAGLDYGYTF. In nucleotides, the CDR3 is TGTGCCAGCAGCTTAGCGGGACTCGACTATGGCTACACCTTC.

The V gene is TRBV5-4, the J gene TRBJ2-7; TRBD2 matches 11 bases. This CDR3 is 16 amino acids long. J gave up 7 bases and V 0 bases, and 9 bases lay outside the gene matches. From germline, CDR1 is SGHNT and CDR2 YYREEE (reference sequence). For the CDR3, the DNA is TGTGCCAGCAGCTTGGCCGGGACTAGCGGCCGTGCAGAGCAGTACTTC. Its protein is CASSLAGTSGRAEQYF.

This chain links TRBV6-5 with TRBJ1-2, with TRBD1 matching 9 bases. The CDR3 has 14 amino acids. Germline V CDR1 and CDR2: MNHEY, SVGAGI. V shed 0 bases, J shed 8 bases, and the junction held 4 bases outside the gene matches. CDR3 nucleotides: TGTGCCAGCAGTTACTCTACAGGGGGCGGAGGCTACACCTTC. Its translation: CASSYSTGGGGYTF.

The chain employs TRBV2 and TRBJ1-1, with TRBD1 matching 7 bases. The CDR3 has 14 residues. After removal of 5 bases from V and 3 bases from J, the junction contained 6 bases not matched to a gene. CDR1 is SNHLY, CDR2 FYNNEI, per germline. The CDR3 region has the DNA TGTGCCAGCAGTCGGGAAGGGGGCTACACTGAAGCTTTCTTT. It codes for CASSREGGYTEAFF.

There are a few counts of this clonotype. The V gene is TRBV7-2, the J gene TRBJ1-6; TRBD1 might be the D (5 bases). Germline CDR1 reads SGHTA; CDR2 reads FQGNSA. Trimming left V 2 bases short and J 0 bases short, with 14 bases between. The CDR3 extends over 18 amino acids. In DNA, the CDR3 is TGTGCCAGCAGCTTAACCCCAGGGAAGAGCTCCTATAATTCACCCCTCCACTTT. Translated, it gives CASSLTPGKSSYNSPLHF.

This clonotype has just a few counts. This chain connects TRBV7-2 to TRBJ2-1; perhaps TRBD1 as D (5 bases). Germline loops: CDR1 SGHTA, CDR2 FQGNSA. Deletions cut 3 bases from V and 0 bases from J, with 9 bases between. The CDR3 spans 15 residues. CDR3 sequence reads: CASSLDISSYNEQFF. CDR3 coding DNA: TGTGCCAGCAGCTTGGACATTAGCTCCTACAATGAGCAGTTCTTC.

The rearrangement uses TRBV20-1 and TRBJ1-5; D may be TRBD1 (6 bases). The CDR3 sequence is 16 residues long. Trimming took off 0 bases at V and 0 bases at J, with 12 bases between the two ends. Germline V gives CDR1 DFQATT, CDR2 SNEGSKA (reference sequence). This CDR3 is CSARDLAGDSNQPQHF. The CDR3 bases are TGCAGTGCTAGAGATTTGGCAGGGGATAGCAATCAGCCCCAGCATTTT.

This chain joins TRBV29-1 and TRBJ1-1, with D possibly matching TRBD1 (6 bases). CDR3 length equals 12 residues. V was shortened by 4 bases and J by 6 bases, with 12 bases between the two germline ends. Germline V CDR1 and CDR2: SQVTM, ANQGSEA. The CDR3 DNA reads TGCAGCGTTGGGGGGGGCTGGGCTGAAGCTTTCTTT. It encodes CSVGGGWAEAFF. The whole variable domain, remainder taken from reference TRBV29-1 and TRBJ1-1, is SAVISQKPSRDICQRGTSLTIQCQVDSQVTMMFWYRQQPGQSLTLIATANQGSEATYESGFVIDKFPISRPNLTFSTLTVSNMSPEDSSIYLCSVGGGWAEAFFGQGTRLTVV.

Worth noting for this clonotype: Mismatch with germline at one junction end may stem from a read error. This sequence joins TRBV20-1 and TRBJ1-2, with TRBD1 identical over 12 bases. The CDR3 is made up of 14 amino acids. CDR1 DFQATT and CDR2 SNEGSKA come from the germline V gene (reference sequence). The CDR3 reads CSAKGQGAEYDYTF. In DNA form, the CDR3 reads TGCAGTGCTAAGGGACAGGGGGCCGAGTATGACTACACCTTC.

The rearrangement uses TRBV20-1 and TRBJ2-5, with D uncertain. Germline CDR1 reads DFQATT; CDR2 reads SNEGSKA (reference sequence). The CDR3 runs to 15 residues. Deletions cut 8 bases from V and 4 bases from J, with 23 bases between. The CDR3: CSTTTPGTPSETQYF. CDR3 in DNA: TGCAGTACCACCACCCCTGGCACCCCTTCAGAGACCCAGTACTTC.

The CDR3 coding sequence is TGTGCCAGCTCACGCCTCAACCTTCTCAGGACAGGGAGGAACGAGCAGTACTTC. Protein sequence: CASSRLNLLRTGRNEQYF. The genes are TRBV18 and TRBJ2-7; 8 bases fit TRBD1. Germline V CDR1 and CDR2: KGHSH, LQKENI. The CDR3 totals 18 residues. Trimming removed 4 bases from V and 5 bases from J; junction bases left unmatched: 19.

This clonotype was observed a handful of times. This chain joins TRBV24-1 and TRBJ2-5, with unresolved D. Trimming stripped 3 bases from V and 2 bases from J, with 18 bases between. This CDR3 spans 17 amino acids. From germline, CDR1 is KGHDR and CDR2 SFDVKD. DNA for the CDR3: TGTGCCACCAGTGATGCGAAGACCGACCGAAATCAAGAGACCCAGTACTTC. As protein: CATSDAKTDRNQETQYF.

The sample holds a few counts of this clonotype. V and J are TRBV15 and TRBJ2-1; D unresolved. Trimming took off 0 bases at V and 8 bases at J, with 11 bases between the two ends. Looked up from germline, CDR1 is LNHNV and CDR2 is YYDKDF (reference sequence). The CDR3 runs to 14 residues. The CDR3 reads CATSRDPNLDEQFF. The DNA of the CDR3 is TGTGCCACCAGCAGAGATCCTAACCTCGATGAGCAGTTCTTC. Drawing the rest from reference TRBV15 and TRBJ2-1, the complete variable domain is DAMVIQNPRYQVTQFGKPVTLSCSQTLNHNVMYWYQQKSSQAPKLLFHYYDKDFNNEADTPDNFQSRRPNTSFCFLDIRSPGLGDTAMYLCATSRDPNLDEQFFGPGTRLTVL.

The chain couples TRBV27 to TRBJ2-7; 7 bases are shared with TRBD2. The CDR3 is 16 amino acids. Germline values: CDR1 MNHEY, CDR2 SMNVEV (reference sequence). The trim removed 7 bases at V and 4 bases at J, leaving 16 bases unmatched. The CDR3 here is CASMRGRPTDGYEQYF. Written as DNA, the CDR3 is TGTGCCAGCATGCGGGGGAGACCGACGGACGGGTACGAGCAGTACTTC.

By its share, this clonotype is medium-sized (0.01 to 0.1%). The chain combines TRBV27 with TRBJ1-1; 7 bases are shared with TRBD1. Trimming removed 9 bases from V and 1 base from J; junction bases left unmatched: 11. Germline V CDR1 and CDR2: MNHEY, SMNVEV (reference sequence). This CDR3 has 15 residues. The CDR3 bases are TGTGCCAGTCGGACTACAGGGGCGCCGAACACTGAAGCTTTCTTT. This sequence encodes CASRTTGAPNTEAFF.

This rearrangement joins TRBV6-5 to TRBJ1-3; possible D gene TRBD1, 5 bases. Trimming left V 2 bases short and J 3 bases short, with 14 bases between. This CDR3 has 16 residues. CDR1 MNHEY and CDR2 SVGAGI come from the germline V gene. The CDR3 is CASSYGGTNSGNTIYF. Here the CDR3 DNA reads TGTGCCAGCAGTTACGGGGGGACGAATAGTGGAAACACCATATATTTT.

This clonotype was recorded only once. The rearrangement joins TRBV7-3 to TRBJ2-3, with 11 bases identical to TRBD2. V shed 5 bases, J shed 2 bases, and the junction held 9 bases outside the gene matches. Germline loops: CDR1 SGHTA, CDR2 FQGTGA. The CDR3 is 17 residues long. The CDR3 region is CASSHSPLAGATDTQYF. The CDR3, as DNA: TGTGCCAGCAGCCATTCCCCACTAGCGGGGGCCACAGATACGCAGTATTTT.

The chain uses TRBV20-1 and TRBJ1-6; D is ambiguous. Germline values: CDR1 DFQATT, CDR2 SNEGSKA (reference sequence). This CDR3 spans 15 amino acids. V was trimmed by 0 bases and J by 5 bases, leaving 11 bases between them. The CDR3 DNA reads as TGCAGTGCTAGAGATTTTGGGCAGAATAATTCACCCCTCCACTTT. This codes for CSARDFGQNNSPLHF.

This clonotype was picked up a small number of times. This rearrangement joins TRBV7-9 to TRBJ2-7; weak D call: TRBD1 (6 bases). V was cut by 5 bases and J by 0 bases, with 11 bases left in between. Germline CDR1 reads SEHNR; CDR2 reads FQNEAQ (reference sequence). This CDR3 comprises 14 residues. CDR3 DNA: TGTGCCAGCAGCAGTCAGGACAGCTCCTACGAGCAGTACTTC. This sequence encodes CASSSQDSSYEQYF. The entire variable domain, with the rest obtained from reference TRBV7-9 and TRBJ2-7, is as follows: DTGVSQNPRHKITKRGQNVTFRCDPISEHNRLYWYRQTLGQGPEFLTYFQNEAQLEKSRLLSDRFSAERPKGSFSTLEIQRTEQGDSAMYLCASSSQDSSYEQYFGPGTRLTVT.

This clonotype was seen only a few times. The V call is TRBV28, the J call TRBJ2-2; a possible D gene is TRBD2 (5 bases). Trimming removed 6 bases at V and 3 bases at J, with 14 bases between. Germline-derived CDR1 and CDR2 are MDHEN and SYDVKM. The length of the CDR3 is 15 residues. The CDR3 protein is CASSPFTRYTGELFF. The CDR3 DNA follows: TGTGCCAGCAGCCCCTTTACTAGGTACACCGGGGAGCTGTTTTTT.

The genes are TRBV27 and TRBJ1-5, with D unclear. The CDR3 totals 12 residues. Trimming took 6 bases from V and 4 from J, leaving 7 bases between them. The germline CDR1 and CDR2 sequences are MNHEY and SMNVEV (reference sequence). CDR3: CASRGPNQPQHF. The DNA for the CDR3 is TGTGCCAGCAGGGGCCCGAATCAGCCCCAGCATTTT.

The sample holds a few counts of this clonotype. V usage is TRBV11-3 and J usage is TRBJ1-2; TRBD1 agrees at 7 bases. The V gene end was trimmed by 1 base and the J gene end by 7 bases; junction bases not matched to a gene: 6. Germline CDR1 and CDR2: SGHNT and YENEEA. This CDR3 comprises 14 residues. CDR3 region: CASSLGQGIGGYTF. The CDR3, as DNA: TGTGCCAGCAGCTTAGGACAGGGTATCGGTGGCTACACCTTC.

The gene calls are TRBV6-1 and TRBJ2-7; 8 nucleotides align to TRBD1. V was pared by 5 bases and J by 9 bases, with 6 bases of the junction left unmatched. Germline CDR1 and CDR2: MNHNS and SASEGT. This CDR3 is 12 amino acids long. Here the CDR3 reads CASSPRQGSQYF. The CDR3 nucleotides are TGTGCCAGCAGTCCCCGACAGGGGTCGCAGTACTTC.

This clonotype is large (0.1 to 1%) in the sample. The genes are TRBV6-1 and TRBJ1-6; a weak D match, TRBD1 (5 bases). Germline CDR1 is MNHNS and CDR2 is SASEGT. This CDR3 comprises 12 residues. V was clipped by 7 bases and J by 14 bases, with 15 bases between them. In DNA form, the CDR3 reads TGTGCCAGCACCGTGGGGGTAGACACCCTCCACTTT. Protein product: CASTVGVDTLHF.

The chain has TRBV7-6 and TRBJ2-3; 12 positions agree with TRBD1. The germline CDR1 and CDR2 sequences are SGHVS and FNYEAQ. The CDR3 loop spans 15 amino acids. The junction had 6 bases not matched to a gene; V was cut back by 5 bases and J by 6 bases. The CDR3 sequence: CASSRDRGLGDTQYF. Written as DNA, the CDR3 is TGTGCCAGCAGCAGGGACAGGGGGCTAGGTGATACGCAGTATTTT.

The rearrangement uses TRBV6-5 and TRBJ1-1, with TRBD1 as a possible D gene (5 bases). The V gene's germline CDR1 is MNHEY and CDR2 SVGAGI. Trimming pared 2 bases from V and 3 bases from J, leaving 16 bases between. The CDR3 is 16 amino acids. CDR3 in amino acids: CASSYPVGGEDTEAFF. CDR3 nucleotides: TGTGCCAGCAGTTACCCCGTGGGAGGGGAGGACACTGAAGCTTTCTTT.

The chain has TRBV7-2 and TRBJ1-5, with TRBD1 identical over 7 bases. Germline-derived CDR1 and CDR2 are SGHTA and FQGNSA. With V trimmed by 3 bases and J by 3 bases, 8 bases remained unmatched. The CDR3 runs to 16 residues. The CDR3 reads CASSLAPGGDNQPQHF. The CDR3 DNA reads as TGTGCCAGCAGCTTGGCCCCAGGGGGGGACAATCAGCCCCAGCATTTT.

This clonotype was picked up a small number of times. The rearrangement uses TRBV6-1 and TRBJ1-6; D remains unclear. Germline V gene data show CDR1 as MNHNS and CDR2 as SASEGT. The CDR3 has 15 residues. V was clipped by 3 bases and J by 9 bases, with 15 bases between them. The CDR3 DNA follows: TGTGCCAGCAGTGAGAGTGGGCGCCAACGTTCACCCCTCCACTTT. It codes for CASSESGRQRSPLHF.

This clonotype was observed a few times. The rearrangement links TRBV7-9 to TRBJ2-3, with unresolved D. With 5 bases removed from V and 1 base from J, the gap between germline ends came to 13 bases. There are 15 residues in the CDR3. Per the germline V gene, CDR1 is SEHNR and CDR2 is FQNEAQ (reference sequence). CDR3 in amino acids: CASSPSAPRTDTQYF. The CDR3 nucleotides are TGTGCCAGCAGCCCCTCGGCCCCTCGCACAGATACGCAGTATTTT.

V gene TRBV19 combines with J gene TRBJ2-2; the D is unclear. The CDR3 length is 14 residues. The germline V gene has CDR1 LNHDA and CDR2 SQIVND (reference sequence). V lost 4 bases and J 2 bases, leaving 8 bases between the germline ends. The CDR3 spells CASSTSTNTGELFF. The CDR3 DNA reads as TGTGCCAGTAGTACCTCTACCAACACCGGGGAGCTGTTTTTT.